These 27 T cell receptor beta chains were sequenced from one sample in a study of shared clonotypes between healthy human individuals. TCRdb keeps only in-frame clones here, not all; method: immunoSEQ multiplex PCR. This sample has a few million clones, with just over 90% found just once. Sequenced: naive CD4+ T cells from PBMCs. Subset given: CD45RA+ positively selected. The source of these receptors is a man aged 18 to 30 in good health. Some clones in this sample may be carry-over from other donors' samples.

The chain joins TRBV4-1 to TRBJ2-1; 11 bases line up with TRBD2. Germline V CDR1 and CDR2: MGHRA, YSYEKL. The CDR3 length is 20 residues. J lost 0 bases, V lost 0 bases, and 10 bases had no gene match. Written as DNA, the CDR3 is TGCGCCAGCAGCCAAGATGAAACTAGCGGGGGATTATTCTCCTACAATGAGCAGTTCTTC. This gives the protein CASSQDETSGGLFSYNEQFF.

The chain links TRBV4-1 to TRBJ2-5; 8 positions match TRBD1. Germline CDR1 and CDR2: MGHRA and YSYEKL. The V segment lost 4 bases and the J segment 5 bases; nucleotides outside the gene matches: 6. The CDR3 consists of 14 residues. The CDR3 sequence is CASSRGQGWETQYF. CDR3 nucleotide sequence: TGCGCCAGCAGCCGCGGACAGGGATGGGAGACCCAGTACTTC.

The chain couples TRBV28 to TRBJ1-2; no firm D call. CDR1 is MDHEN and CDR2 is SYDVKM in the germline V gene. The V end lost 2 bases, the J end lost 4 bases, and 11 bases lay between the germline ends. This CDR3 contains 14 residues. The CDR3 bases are TGTGCCAGCAGTTTAGTAGGGAATGGCTATGGCTACACCTTC. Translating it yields CASSLVGNGYGYTF.

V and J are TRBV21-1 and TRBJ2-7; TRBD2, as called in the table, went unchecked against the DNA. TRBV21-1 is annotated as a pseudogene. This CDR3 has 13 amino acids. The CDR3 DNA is TGTGCCAGCAGCAGACTTTGGGTGGGCGAGCAGTACTTC. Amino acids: CASSRLWVGEQYF.

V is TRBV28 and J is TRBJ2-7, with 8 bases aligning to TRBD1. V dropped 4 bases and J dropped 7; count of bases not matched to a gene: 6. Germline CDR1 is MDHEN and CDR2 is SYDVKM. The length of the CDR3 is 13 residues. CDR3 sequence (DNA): TGTGCCAGCAGTTCCCCAACAGGGGGGGAGCAGTACTTC. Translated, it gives CASSSPTGGEQYF.

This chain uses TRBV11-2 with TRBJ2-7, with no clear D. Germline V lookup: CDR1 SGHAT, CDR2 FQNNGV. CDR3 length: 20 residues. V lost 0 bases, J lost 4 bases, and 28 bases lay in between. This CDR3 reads CASSLDHAGRWFGDSYEQYF. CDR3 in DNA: TGTGCCAGCAGCTTAGATCACGCAGGCCGGTGGTTCGGCGACTCTTACGAGCAGTACTTC.

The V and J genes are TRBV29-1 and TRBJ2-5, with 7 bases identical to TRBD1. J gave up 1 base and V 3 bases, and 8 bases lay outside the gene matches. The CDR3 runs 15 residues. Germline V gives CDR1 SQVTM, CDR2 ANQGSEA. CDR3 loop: CSVDAVRQGQETQYF. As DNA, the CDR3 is TGCAGCGTTGATGCGGTTCGACAGGGCCAAGAGACCCAGTACTTC.

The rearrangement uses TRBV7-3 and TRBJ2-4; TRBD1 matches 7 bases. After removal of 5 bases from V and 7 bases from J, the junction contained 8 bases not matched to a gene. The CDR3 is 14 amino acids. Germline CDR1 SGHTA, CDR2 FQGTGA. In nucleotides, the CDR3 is TGTGCCAGCAGCGTGACAGGGACAGTGAACATTCAGTACTTC. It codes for CASSVTGTVNIQYF.

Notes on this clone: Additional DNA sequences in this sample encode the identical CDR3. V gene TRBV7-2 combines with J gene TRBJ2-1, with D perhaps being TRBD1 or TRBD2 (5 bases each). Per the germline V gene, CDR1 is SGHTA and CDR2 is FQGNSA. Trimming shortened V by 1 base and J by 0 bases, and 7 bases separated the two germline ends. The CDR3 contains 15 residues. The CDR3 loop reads CASSLGGNSYNEQFF. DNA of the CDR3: TGTGCCAGCAGCTTAGGGGGGAACTCCTACAATGAGCAGTTCTTC.

The CDR3 sequence is CASSPGAFNYGYTF. CDR3 in DNA: TGCGCCAGCAGCCCAGGGGCATTCAACTATGGCTACACCTTC. This chain connects TRBV5-1 to TRBJ1-2; perhaps TRBD1 as D (6 bases). This CDR3 has 14 amino acids. The germline V gene encodes CDR1 SGHRS and CDR2 YFSETQ. V was shortened by 4 bases and J by 2 bases, with 12 bases between the two germline ends.

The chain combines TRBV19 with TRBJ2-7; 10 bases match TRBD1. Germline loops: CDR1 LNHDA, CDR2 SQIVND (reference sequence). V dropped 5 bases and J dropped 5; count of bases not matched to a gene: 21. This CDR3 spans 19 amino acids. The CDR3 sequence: CASSGRGQGPRGPLDEQYF. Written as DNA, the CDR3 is TGTGCCAGTAGTGGACGGGGACAGGGGCCGCGGGGGCCTCTGGACGAGCAGTACTTC.

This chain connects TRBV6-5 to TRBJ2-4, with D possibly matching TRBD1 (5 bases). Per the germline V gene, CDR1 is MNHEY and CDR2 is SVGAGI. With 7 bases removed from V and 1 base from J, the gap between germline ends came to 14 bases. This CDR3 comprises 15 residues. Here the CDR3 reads CASKGAQGAKNIQYF. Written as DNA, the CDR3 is TGTGCCAGCAAAGGGGCCCAAGGCGCCAAAAACATTCAGTACTTC.

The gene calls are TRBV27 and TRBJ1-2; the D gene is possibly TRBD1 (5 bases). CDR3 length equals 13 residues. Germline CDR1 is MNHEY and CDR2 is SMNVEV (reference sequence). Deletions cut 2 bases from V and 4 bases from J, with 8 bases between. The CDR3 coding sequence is TGTGCCAGCAGTTTACAGCAGGGCTATGGCTACACCTTC. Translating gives CASSLQQGYGYTF.

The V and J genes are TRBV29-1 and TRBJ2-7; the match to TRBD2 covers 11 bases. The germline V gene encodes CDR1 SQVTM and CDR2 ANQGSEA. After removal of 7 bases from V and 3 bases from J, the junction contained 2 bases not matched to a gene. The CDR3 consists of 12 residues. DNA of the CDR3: TGCAGCGCACTAGCGGGAGTCTACGAGCAGTACTTC. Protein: CSALAGVYEQYF.

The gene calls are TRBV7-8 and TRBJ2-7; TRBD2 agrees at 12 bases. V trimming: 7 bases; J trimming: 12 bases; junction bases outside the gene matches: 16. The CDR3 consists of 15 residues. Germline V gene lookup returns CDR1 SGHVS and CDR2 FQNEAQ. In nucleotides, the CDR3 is TGTGCCAGCACCCCCGGGGGGGCTAGCGGGAGGGCAACGTACTTC. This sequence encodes CASTPGGASGRATYF.

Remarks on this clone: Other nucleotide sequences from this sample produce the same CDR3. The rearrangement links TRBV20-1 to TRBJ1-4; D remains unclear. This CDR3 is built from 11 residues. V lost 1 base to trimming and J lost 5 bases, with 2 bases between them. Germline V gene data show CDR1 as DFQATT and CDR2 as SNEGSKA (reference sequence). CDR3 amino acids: CSARVNEKLFF. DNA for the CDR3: TGCAGTGCTAGAGTCAATGAAAAACTGTTTTTT.

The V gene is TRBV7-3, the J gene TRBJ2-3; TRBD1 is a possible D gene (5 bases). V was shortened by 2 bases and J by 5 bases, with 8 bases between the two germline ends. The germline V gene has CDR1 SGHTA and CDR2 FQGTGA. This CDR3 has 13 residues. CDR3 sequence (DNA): TGTGCCAGCAGCTTAGTCAGGGTAGATACGCAGTATTTT. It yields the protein CASSLVRVDTQYF.

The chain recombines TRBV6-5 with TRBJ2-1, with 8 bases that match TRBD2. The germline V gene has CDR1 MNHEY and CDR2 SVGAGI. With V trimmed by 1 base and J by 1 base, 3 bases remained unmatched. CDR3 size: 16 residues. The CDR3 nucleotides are TGTGCCAGCAGTTACTTCGGGAGGGGTTCCTACAATGAGCAGTTCTTC. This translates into CASSYFGRGSYNEQFF.

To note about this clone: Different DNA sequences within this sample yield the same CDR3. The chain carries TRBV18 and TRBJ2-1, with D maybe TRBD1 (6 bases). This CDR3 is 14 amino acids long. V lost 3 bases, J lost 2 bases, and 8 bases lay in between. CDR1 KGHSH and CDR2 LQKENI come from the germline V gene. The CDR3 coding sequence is TGTGCCAGCTCACCGACAGGAACCTACAATGAGCAGTTCTTC. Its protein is CASSPTGTYNEQFF.

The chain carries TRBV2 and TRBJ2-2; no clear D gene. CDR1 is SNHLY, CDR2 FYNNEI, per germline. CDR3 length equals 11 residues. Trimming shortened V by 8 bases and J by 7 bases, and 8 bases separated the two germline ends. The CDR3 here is CASEIRGELFF. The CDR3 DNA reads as TGTGCCAGCGAGATCCGCGGGGAGCTGTTTTTT.

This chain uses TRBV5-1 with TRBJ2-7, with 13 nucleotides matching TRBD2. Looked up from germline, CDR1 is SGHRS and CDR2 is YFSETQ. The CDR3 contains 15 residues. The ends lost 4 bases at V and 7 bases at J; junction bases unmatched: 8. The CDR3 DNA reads TGCGCCAGCAGCCAGGGGACTAGCGGGGCGAGGGAGCAGTACTTC. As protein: CASSQGTSGAREQYF.

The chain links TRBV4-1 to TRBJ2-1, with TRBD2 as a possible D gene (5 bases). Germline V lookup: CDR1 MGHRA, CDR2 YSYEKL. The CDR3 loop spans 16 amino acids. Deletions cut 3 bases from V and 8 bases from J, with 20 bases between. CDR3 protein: CASSQAGFGSSHEQFF. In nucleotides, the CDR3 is TGCGCCAGCAGCCAGGCCGGTTTTGGGAGTAGCCATGAGCAGTTCTTC.

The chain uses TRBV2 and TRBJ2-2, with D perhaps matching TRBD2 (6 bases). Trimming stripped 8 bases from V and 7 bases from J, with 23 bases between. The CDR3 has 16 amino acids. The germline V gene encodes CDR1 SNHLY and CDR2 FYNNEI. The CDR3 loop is CASRTSGTPIGGELFF. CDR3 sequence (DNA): TGTGCCAGCCGGACTTCCGGGACTCCTATTGGCGGGGAGCTGTTTTTT.

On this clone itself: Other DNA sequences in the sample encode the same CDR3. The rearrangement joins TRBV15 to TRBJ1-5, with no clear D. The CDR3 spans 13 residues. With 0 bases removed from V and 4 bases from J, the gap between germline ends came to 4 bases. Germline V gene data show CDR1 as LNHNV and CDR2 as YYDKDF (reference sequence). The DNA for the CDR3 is TGTGCCACCAGCAGAGATCCAAATCAGCCCCAGCATTTT. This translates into CATSRDPNQPQHF.

CDR3 sequence: CASSGGQQYEQYF. The DNA for the CDR3 is TGCGCCAGCAGCGGGGGTCAGCAATACGAGCAGTACTTC. The chain couples TRBV5-1 to TRBJ2-7; D possibly matches TRBD1 or TRBD2 (5 bases each). There are 13 residues in the CDR3. V lost 4 bases and J lost 4, with 12 bases in between. Germline V gene sequence: CDR1 SGHRS, CDR2 YFSETQ.

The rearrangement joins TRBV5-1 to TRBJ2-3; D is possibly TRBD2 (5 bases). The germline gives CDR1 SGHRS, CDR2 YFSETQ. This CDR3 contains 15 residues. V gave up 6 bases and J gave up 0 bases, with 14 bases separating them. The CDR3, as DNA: TGCGCCAGCACGTGGTCGGGCGGGAGCACAGATACGCAGTATTTT. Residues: CASTWSGGSTDTQYF.

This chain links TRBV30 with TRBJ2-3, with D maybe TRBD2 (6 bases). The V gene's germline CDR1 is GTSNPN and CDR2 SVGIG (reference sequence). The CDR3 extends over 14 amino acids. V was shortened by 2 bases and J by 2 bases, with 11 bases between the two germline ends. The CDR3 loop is CAWSRGLSTDTQYF. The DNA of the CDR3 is TGTGCCTGGAGTAGGGGACTTTCCACAGATACGCAGTATTTT. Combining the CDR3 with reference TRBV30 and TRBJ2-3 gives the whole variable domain SQTIHQWPATLVQPVGSPLSLECTVEGTSNPNLYWYRQAAGRGLQLLFYSVGIGQISSEVPQNLSASRPQDRQFILSSKKLLLSDSGFYLCAWSRGLSTDTQYFGPGTRLTVL.